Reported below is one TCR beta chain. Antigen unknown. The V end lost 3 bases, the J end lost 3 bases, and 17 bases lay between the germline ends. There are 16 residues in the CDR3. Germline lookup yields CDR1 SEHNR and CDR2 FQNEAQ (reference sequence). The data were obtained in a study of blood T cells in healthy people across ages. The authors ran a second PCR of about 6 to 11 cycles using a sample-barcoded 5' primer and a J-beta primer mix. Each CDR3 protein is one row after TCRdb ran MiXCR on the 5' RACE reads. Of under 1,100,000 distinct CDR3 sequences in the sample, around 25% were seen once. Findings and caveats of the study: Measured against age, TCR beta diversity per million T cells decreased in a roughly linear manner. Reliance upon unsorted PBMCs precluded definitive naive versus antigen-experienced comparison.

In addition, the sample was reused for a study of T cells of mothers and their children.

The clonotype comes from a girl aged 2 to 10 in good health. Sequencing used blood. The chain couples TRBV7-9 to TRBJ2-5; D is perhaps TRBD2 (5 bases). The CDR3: CASSLSVGPREETQYF. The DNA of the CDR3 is TGTGCCAGCAGCTTGAGTGTCGGGCCGAGGGAAGAGACCCAGTACTTC.